One sample yielded the 30 T cell receptor beta chains listed below, sequenced in a study of vaccination effects on CD4 cells after COVID-19. The assay was immunoSEQ multiplex PCR, and TCRdb's table has in-frame clones only and misses some. The table records some 30,000 clones, roughly four fifths of them present only once. Expansion with viral peptide pools was applied to antigen-specific CD4+ T cells by the ViraFEST assay prior to sequencing. Culture proceeded for more than nine days, and CD4+ T cells were then isolated. BNT162b2 vaccine or mRNA-1273 vaccine was given to participants in two doses. Their antigen targets remain unknown. The starting material was CD4+ T cells from PBMCs cultured with HCoV-229E spike peptides, obtained after COVID-19 vaccination. These receptor sequences come from a human donor who received a COVID-19 vaccine.

The chain is built from TRBV11-3 and TRBJ2-6; D is unresolved. This CDR3 is built from 16 residues. Germline loops: CDR1 SGHNT, CDR2 YENEEA. The germline V and J ends were trimmed by 5 bases and 0 bases, with 11 bases remaining between them. The DNA of the CDR3 is TGTGCCAGCAGCCTCGGACGGTACTCTGGGGCCAACGTCCTGACTTTC. Translation: CASSLGRYSGANVLTF. The full variable domain, with the rest looked up from reference TRBV11-3 and TRBJ2-6, is EAGVVQSPRYKIIEKKQPVAFWCNPISGHNTLYWYLQNLGQGPELLIRYENEEAVDDSQLPKDRFSAERLKGVDSTLKIQPAELGDSAVYLCASSLGRYSGANVLTFGAGSRLTVL.

J is TRBJ2-1 and V is TRBV11-2; 11 nucleotides align to TRBD2. The V segment lost 4 bases and the J segment 2 bases; nucleotides outside the gene matches: 13. Germline lookup yields CDR1 SGHAT and CDR2 FQNNGV. The CDR3 spans 19 residues. CDR3 bases: TGTGCCAGCAGCTCCAGGCCCGGGACTAGCGGACGAACCTACAATGAGCAGTTCTTC. Amino acid sequence: CASSSRPGTSGRTYNEQFF.

The chain is built from TRBV27 and TRBJ2-7; D not resolved. V lost 2 bases to trimming and J lost 4 bases, with 9 bases between them. The CDR3 is made up of 13 amino acids. Looked up from germline, CDR1 is MNHEY and CDR2 is SMNVEV (reference sequence). This CDR3 is CASSLSTEYEQYF. The DNA for the CDR3 is TGTGCCAGCAGTTTAAGTACCGAGTACGAGCAGTACTTC.

The chain carries TRBV2 and TRBJ2-5, with TRBD2 matching over 9 bases. The germline V gene encodes CDR1 SNHLY and CDR2 FYNNEI. Trimming removed 8 bases from V and 5 bases from J; junction bases left unmatched: 6. This CDR3 is 13 amino acids long. For the CDR3, the DNA is TGTGCCAGCCCGCGGGGGGGACGTGAGACCCAGTACTTC. This sequence encodes CASPRGGRETQYF.

The gene calls are TRBV5-5 and TRBJ1-5, with 7 bases aligning to TRBD1. V dropped 2 bases and J dropped 4; count of bases not matched to a gene: 6. The CDR3 runs to 15 residues. The germline V gene has CDR1 SGHKS and CDR2 YYEKEE (reference sequence). This CDR3 reads CASSFSGQSNQPQHF. Written as DNA, the CDR3 is TGTGCCAGCAGCTTTTCGGGACAGTCTAATCAGCCCCAGCATTTT.

The V call is TRBV18, the J call TRBJ1-1, with TRBD1 as a possible D gene (5 bases). Germline V gene sequence: CDR1 KGHSH, CDR2 LQKENI. V was shortened by 8 bases and J by 0 bases, with 10 bases between the two germline ends. The CDR3 runs 13 residues. CDR3 sequence (DNA): TGTGCCAGCACCGGGGGAATGAACACTGAAGCTTTCTTT. Protein sequence: CASTGGMNTEAFF.

The chain carries TRBV5-1 and TRBJ2-2; no clear D gene. V was shortened by 0 bases and J by 1 base, with 4 bases between the two germline ends. Germline CDR1 SGHRS, CDR2 YFSETQ. CDR3 length: 14 residues. The CDR3 DNA reads as TGCGCCAGCAGCTTGGACGGGAACACCGGGGAGCTGTTTTTT. Translation: CASSLDGNTGELFF.

The chain joins TRBV27 to TRBJ1-1; D is unclear. From germline, CDR1 is MNHEY and CDR2 SMNVEV (reference sequence). This CDR3 region has 15 residues. V was shortened by 9 bases and J by 0 bases, with 17 bases between the two germline ends. The CDR3 loop reads CASFTVNKLNTEAFF. CDR3 DNA: TGTGCCAGTTTTACCGTGAACAAGTTGAACACTGAAGCTTTCTTT.

The J gene is TRBJ2-1, the V gene TRBV3-1 (or the pseudogene TRBV3-2); 7 bases are shared with TRBD2. CDR3 length equals 14 residues. Trimming at V came to 4 bases and at J to 4 bases, leaving 4 bases not matched to a gene. From germline, CDR1 is LGHDT and CDR2 YNNKEL (reference sequence). CDR3 sequence (DNA): TGTGCCAGCAGCCCGACAGCGGGATACAATGAGCAGTTCTTC. Its protein is CASSPTAGYNEQFF.

The chain is built from TRBV19 and TRBJ1-3; 8 positions agree with TRBD1. The J segment lost 1 base and the V segment lost 5 bases, leaving 10 bases of the junction unmatched. CDR3 length: 17 residues. CDR1 LNHDA and CDR2 SQIVND come from the germline V gene (reference sequence). The CDR3 DNA sequence: TGTGCCAGTAGTGCGACTCAGGGGGCGTTATCTGGAAACACCATATATTTT. It encodes CASSATQGALSGNTIYF.

The chain employs TRBV2 and TRBJ1-6; TRBD1 agrees at 9 bases. This CDR3 region has 15 residues. Trimming cost V 6 bases and J 8 bases; bases outside gene matches: 8. Looked up from germline, CDR1 is SNHLY and CDR2 is FYNNEI. In nucleotides, the CDR3 is TGTGCCAGCAGCCCGGGACAGGGTGGGGATTCACCCCTCCACTTT. Amino acid sequence: CASSPGQGGDSPLHF.

The rearrangement joins TRBV5-4 to TRBJ2-5; D is undetermined. V was pared by 2 bases and J by 1 base, with 12 bases between. This CDR3 has 15 amino acids. The V gene's germline CDR1 is SGHNT and CDR2 YYREEE (reference sequence). Written as DNA, the CDR3 is TGTGCCAGCAGCTTAAAATCGGAAAGCCAAGAGACCCAGTACTTC. Translating gives CASSLKSESQETQYF.

This clone was found a few times. The rearrangement links TRBV20-1 to TRBJ2-7, with D unclear. Trimming removed 6 bases at V and 3 bases at J, with 9 bases between. CDR1 is DFQATT and CDR2 is SNEGSKA in the germline V gene (reference sequence). The CDR3 has 11 residues. The CDR3 is CSAEWDYEQYF. As DNA, the CDR3 is TGCAGTGCGGAATGGGACTACGAGCAGTACTTC.

J is TRBJ2-5 and V is TRBV6-1; 13 bases line up with TRBD2. The J segment lost 5 bases and the V segment lost 3 bases, leaving 6 bases of the junction unmatched. Germline assignment: CDR1 MNHNS and CDR2 SASEGT. The CDR3 has 16 amino acids. This CDR3 reads CASSDGLAGEGETQYF. The CDR3, as DNA: TGTGCCAGCAGTGACGGACTAGCGGGAGAGGGTGAGACCCAGTACTTC.

CDR3 loop: CASSHTGVVSYEQYF. CDR3 nucleotide sequence: TGTGCCAGCTCACACACAGGGGTGGTATCCTACGAGCAGTACTTC. The chain employs TRBV18 and TRBJ2-7; TRBD1 agrees at 7 bases. This CDR3 spans 15 amino acids. Germline CDR1 and CDR2: KGHSH and LQKENI. J lost 1 base, V lost 4 bases, and 7 bases had no gene match.

The chain carries TRBV5-6 and TRBJ2-2; D is ambiguous. Trimming stripped 4 bases from V and 6 bases from J, with 16 bases between. Germline-derived CDR1 and CDR2 are SGHDT and YYEEEE. The CDR3 extends over 15 amino acids. The CDR3 coding sequence is TGTGCCAGCAGCGCGAGCCTCTTACGGCCCGGGGAGCTGTTTTTT. It is translated as CASSASLLRPGELFF.

This chain links TRBV7-9 with TRBJ2-3; possibly TRBD2 for D (6 bases). Per germline, CDR1 SEHNR and CDR2 FQNEAQ (reference sequence). The CDR3 runs 15 residues. V was cut by 3 bases and J by 2 bases, with 12 bases left in between. In DNA form, the CDR3 reads TGTGCCAGCAGCTTCATGGGGGAGGCCACAGATACGCAGTATTTT. It encodes CASSFMGEATDTQYF. The entire variable domain, with the rest obtained from reference TRBV7-9 and TRBJ2-3, is as follows: DTGVSQNPRHKITKRGQNVTFRCDPISEHNRLYWYRQTLGQGPEFLTYFQNEAQLEKSRLLSDRFSAERPKGSFSTLEIQRTEQGDSAMYLCASSFMGEATDTQYFGPGTRLTVL.

J is TRBJ2-1 and V is TRBV5-5, with D tentatively TRBD2 (6 bases). CDR1 is SGHKS, CDR2 YYEKEE, per germline (reference sequence). CDR3 size: 13 residues. Trimming removed 1 base at V and 9 bases at J, with 11 bases between. The CDR3 region is CASSLTGSGEQFF. Here the CDR3 DNA reads TGTGCCAGCAGCTTGACTGGTAGCGGTGAGCAGTTCTTC.

V is TRBV10-3 and J is TRBJ2-2; D gene ambiguous. The V gene's germline CDR1 is ENHRY and CDR2 SYGVKD. Trimming stripped 4 bases from V and 2 bases from J, with 5 bases between. The CDR3 has 13 residues. The CDR3, as DNA: TGTGCCATCAGTGCAGATAACACCGGGGAGCTGTTTTTT. This translates into CAISADNTGELFF.

V gene TRBV3-1 (or the pseudogene TRBV3-2) combines with J gene TRBJ2-3; TRBD1 matches at 8 bases. Looked up from germline, CDR1 is LGHDT and CDR2 is YNNKEL (reference sequence). The CDR3 has 15 residues. Trimming removed 4 bases from V and 6 bases from J; junction bases left unmatched: 9. DNA of the CDR3: TGTGCCAGCAGCCTCCAGGGGGCGAAGTTGGATACGCAGTATTTT. Protein sequence: CASSLQGAKLDTQYF.

The rearrangement uses TRBV24-1 and TRBJ2-3, with D uncertain. The CDR3 is 13 residues long. Deletions cut 0 bases from V and 5 bases from J, with 5 bases between. Per germline, CDR1 KGHDR and CDR2 SFDVKD. CDR3 coding DNA: TGTGCCACCAGTGATTTGACAAGAGATACGCAGTATTTT. It encodes CATSDLTRDTQYF.

This chain links TRBV7-2 with TRBJ2-3, with TRBD2 matching over 9 bases. Germline V gene data show CDR1 as SGHTA and CDR2 as FQGNSA. The CDR3 sequence is 15 residues long. Trimming removed 1 base from V and 5 bases from J; junction bases left unmatched: 4. CDR3 nucleotides: TGTGCCAGCAGCTTAGTAGCGGGAGCTGGAGATACGCAGTATTTT. It encodes CASSLVAGAGDTQYF. The full variable domain, in which reference TRBV7-2 and TRBJ2-3 provide the parts outside the CDR3, is GAGVSQSPSNKVTEKGKDVELRCDPISGHTALYWYRQSLGQGLEFLIYFQGNSAPDKSGLPSDRFSAERTGGSVSTLTIQRTQQEDSAVYLCASSLVAGAGDTQYFGPGTRLTVL.

The chain recombines TRBV27 with TRBJ2-7; the D is unclear. With 6 bases removed from V and 0 bases from J, the gap between germline ends came to 15 bases. The CDR3 runs 15 residues. Germline V lookup: CDR1 MNHEY, CDR2 SMNVEV (reference sequence). CDR3 bases: TGTGCCAGCAGAAACCAGGCCGTGGGCTCCTACGAGCAGTACTTC. Protein: CASRNQAVGSYEQYF.

V usage is TRBV2 and J usage is TRBJ1-2, with D tentatively TRBD1 (5 bases). Trimming stripped 4 bases from V and 3 bases from J, with 9 bases between. This CDR3 comprises 13 residues. Germline V gene lookup returns CDR1 SNHLY and CDR2 FYNNEI. The CDR3: CASSATEDYGYTF. In DNA form, the CDR3 reads TGTGCCAGCAGTGCGACAGAAGACTATGGCTACACCTTC.

This clone has more than one count but fewer than ten. The genes are TRBV11-2 and TRBJ2-7; D gene ambiguous. This CDR3 has 11 amino acids. V dropped 3 bases and J dropped 0 bases, with 0 bases sitting between them. CDR1 is SGHAT, CDR2 FQNNGV, per germline. The CDR3: CASSFSYEQYF. The DNA for the CDR3 is TGTGCCAGCAGCTTCTCCTACGAGCAGTACTTC.

This clone was seen more than once but under ten times. The chain couples TRBV11-2 to TRBJ1-2; D uncertain. V lost 0 bases, J lost 2 bases, and 13 bases lay in between. The CDR3 is 16 residues long. Germline CDR1 reads SGHAT; CDR2 reads FQNNGV. Here the CDR3 reads CASSLDRDGRNYGYTF. The CDR3 DNA sequence: TGTGCCAGCAGCTTAGATAGGGATGGACGGAACTATGGCTACACCTTC.

The chain joins TRBV6-2 or TRBV6-3 to TRBJ2-1; 8 bases fit TRBD2. The CDR3 runs to 17 residues. Per the germline V gene, CDR1 is MNHEY and CDR2 is SVGEGT. V was clipped by 4 bases and J by 0 bases; unmatched bases: 8. In nucleotides, the CDR3 is TGTGCCAGCAGTTTCGGACTAGCTCTTAGCTCCTACAATGAGCAGTTCTTC. It is translated as CASSFGLALSSYNEQFF.

The V and J genes are TRBV5-1 and TRBJ1-2; D not certain. This CDR3 comprises 11 residues. CDR1 and CDR2 from the germline V gene are SGHRS and YFSETQ. Trimming removed 5 bases from V and 4 bases from J, with 6 bases in between. The CDR3 region is CASRLSYGYTF. For the CDR3, the DNA is TGCGCCAGCAGGCTATCCTATGGCTACACCTTC.

This clone was seen more than once but under ten times. The rearrangement joins TRBV7-8 to TRBJ2-1; 7 bases map to TRBD1. The germline V gene has CDR1 SGHVS and CDR2 FQNEAQ. The CDR3 is 15 amino acids. V trimming: 5 bases; J trimming: 10 bases; junction bases outside the gene matches: 14. CDR3 sequence: CASSQDVSGTEEQFF. In nucleotides, the CDR3 is TGTGCCAGCAGCCAGGACGTCTCGGGGACAGAGGAGCAGTTCTTC.

This clone was seen only a few times. The chain uses TRBV12-3 or TRBV12-4 and TRBJ2-7, with unresolved D. V lost 3 bases to trimming and J lost 7 bases, with 7 bases between them. The CDR3 extends over 11 amino acids. CDR3 in amino acids: CASSFHGEQYF. The CDR3 nucleotides are TGTGCCAGCAGTTTTCATGGAGAGCAGTACTTC.